This passage covers 10 T cell receptor beta chains from one sample sequenced in a study of blood T cell repertoires in COVID-19. The table came from immunoSEQ multiplex PCR; TCRdb's copy has only in-frame clones and leaves some out. The sample lists 200,000 to 250,000 clones, around 83% seen once, with approximately 7.3% in the top ten. Source material: PBMCs or T cells enriched from blood (not recorded which). Receptors were obtained from a woman aged 40 to 55 who had recovered from COVID-19.

The CDR3 is CASSSRDTYYGYTF. CDR3 sequence (DNA): TGTGCCAGCAGCTCCCGGGACACCTACTATGGCTACACCTTC. The chain recombines TRBV7-8 with TRBJ1-2; a possible D gene is TRBD1 (6 bases). Trimming took 4 bases from V and 3 from J, leaving 12 bases between them. Germline V gene sequence: CDR1 SGHVS, CDR2 FQNEAQ. This CDR3 is 14 amino acids long.

V and J are TRBV30 and TRBJ1-5, with D hard to call. The V gene's germline CDR1 is GTSNPN and CDR2 SVGIG (reference sequence). Trimming cost V 0 bases and J 4 bases, with 13 bases left between them. The CDR3 is 15 amino acids. The CDR3 DNA sequence: TGTGCCTGGAGTGTAGTGGGCAGGACTAATCAGCCCCAGCATTTT. Residues: CAWSVVGRTNQPQHF.

A few counts support this clone. This sequence joins TRBV19 and TRBJ2-2, with TRBD2 matching over 8 bases. CDR1 is LNHDA and CDR2 is SQIVND in the germline V gene (reference sequence). V was clipped by 6 bases and J by 0 bases; unmatched bases: 0. This CDR3 spans 14 amino acids. The CDR3 region is CASRGLANTGELFF. CDR3 coding DNA: TGTGCCAGTAGGGGACTAGCGAACACCGGGGAGCTGTTTTTT. Based on the CDR3 plus reference TRBV19 and TRBJ2-2, the full variable domain is DGGITQSPKYLFRKEGQNVTLSCEQNLNHDAMYWYRQDPGQGLRLIYYSQIVNDFQKGDIAEGYSVSREKKESFPLTVTSAQKNPTAFYLCASRGLANTGELFFGEGSRLTVL.

This clone turned up a few times. CDR3 protein: CASSVEGDYGYTF. The CDR3 nucleotides are TGTGCCAGCAGCGTAGAAGGGGACTATGGCTACACCTTC. V gene TRBV9 combines with J gene TRBJ1-2, with D tentatively TRBD1 (5 bases). This CDR3 comprises 13 residues. Germline values: CDR1 SGDLS, CDR2 YYNGEE. Trimming shortened V by 0 bases and J by 3 bases, and 6 bases separated the two germline ends.

V and J are TRBV20-1 and TRBJ1-3; D uncertain. V dropped 2 bases and J dropped 4 bases, with 3 bases sitting between them. This CDR3 contains 11 residues. Germline values: CDR1 DFQATT, CDR2 SNEGSKA (reference sequence). The CDR3 bases are TGCAGTGCTAGATCGGGAAACACCATATATTTT. Residues: CSARSGNTIYF.

This clone was observed a single time. This sequence joins TRBV27 and TRBJ2-7, with D possibly matching TRBD1 (6 bases). The CDR3 is 12 amino acids. V was clipped by 8 bases and J by 3 bases, with 11 bases between them. Germline lookup yields CDR1 MNHEY and CDR2 SMNVEV (reference sequence). The CDR3 loop reads CASGGGGYEQYF. CDR3 nucleotides: TGTGCCAGCGGGGGCGGAGGCTACGAGCAGTACTTC.

The rearrangement joins TRBV13 to TRBJ2-1, with D unresolved. The CDR3 totals 15 residues. Trimming took off 0 bases at V and 1 base at J, with 7 bases between the two ends. Germline CDR1 PRHDT, CDR2 FYEKMQ (reference sequence). CDR3 region: CASSLGGLSYNEQFF. In nucleotides, the CDR3 is TGTGCCAGCAGCTTAGGCGGTCTTTCCTACAATGAGCAGTTCTTC.

The chain is built from TRBV2 and TRBJ2-7; D unclear. Germline V gene sequence: CDR1 SNHLY, CDR2 FYNNEI. V was clipped by 7 bases and J by 0 bases, with 13 bases between them. This CDR3 has 14 residues. Written as DNA, the CDR3 is TGTGCCAGCATTCGAGGCAGTCTCTCCTACGAGCAGTACGTC. This translates into CASIRGSLSYEQYV.

CDR3 DNA sequence: TGCGCCAGCAGCCAAGAGCGTCGGGGATTCTATAATTCACCCCTCCACTTT. Protein product: CASSQERRGFYNSPLHF. The chain couples TRBV4-3 to TRBJ1-6; D gene ambiguous. There are 17 residues in the CDR3. Between the trimmed V and J ends, which lost 0 bases and 3 bases, there was a span of 12 bases. Germline V gene sequence: CDR1 LGHNA, CDR2 YSLEER.

The chain links TRBV10-3 to TRBJ2-5; D perhaps matches TRBD2 (6 bases). Germline loops: CDR1 ENHRY, CDR2 SYGVKD. The V and J ends lost 9 bases and 0 bases respectively, with 14 bases between them. The CDR3 consists of 14 residues. The CDR3 DNA follows: TGTGCCATGGGGGGACGCAGGGACCAAGAGACCCAGTACTTC. Protein product: CAMGGRRDQETQYF.